This T cell receptor (beta chain) was identified in a study of OX40 agonist ivuxolimab in advanced cancers. Study details: Intravenous ivuxolimab was administered to patients every 2 weeks at 0.01 to 10 mg/kg.

Blood samples were obtained at baseline, cycle 4 day 1, and cycle 7 day 1. Trimming removed 5 bases at V and 6 bases at J, with 5 bases between. Germline assignment: CDR1 SGHNT and CDR2 YENEEA. The CDR3 has 11 amino acids. Some clones are missing from TCRdb's copy, which holds only in-frame ones; the method was immunoSEQ multiplex PCR. The sample records 70,000 to 85,000 clones, 85% to 95% being singletons. The chain combines TRBV11-3 with TRBJ2-1, with D maybe TRBD2 (5 bases). The receptor was derived from an adult with an advanced solid tumor such as melanoma, head and neck, liver or kidney cancer. The source was CD4+ or CD8+ T cells sorted from blood, collected in a trial of the OX40 agonist ivuxolimab. CDR3 DNA: TGTGCCAGCAGCGGGAGCAATGAGCAGTTCTTC. Amino acids: CASSGSNEQFF.